What follows describes a single TCR beta chain. Its antigen is currently unknown. The data were taken from a study of monozygotic twins with inflammatory bowel disease. Study results and caveats: Among IBD patients, TCRbeta diversity (inverse Simpson) was lower than in healthy co-twins.

From its re-call of the 5' RACE reads, TCRdb lists each CDR3 protein once, without DNA. The sample yields tens of thousands of distinct CDR3 sequences, of which the top ten take up roughly 7%. The total RNA came straight from whole blood, and T cells were not sorted beforehand. Looked up from germline, CDR1 is SGHRS and CDR2 is YFSETQ. The CDR3 is made up of 17 amino acids. V usage is TRBV5-1 and J usage is TRBJ2-1; TCRdb proposes TRBD2, but this gene call is untestable without DNA. The sequenced material came from blood. This receptor was identified in a human donor with ulcerative colitis or Crohn's disease, or a healthy co-twin of an affected twin (not recorded which). The CDR3 reads CASTPNGGASFHNEQFF.